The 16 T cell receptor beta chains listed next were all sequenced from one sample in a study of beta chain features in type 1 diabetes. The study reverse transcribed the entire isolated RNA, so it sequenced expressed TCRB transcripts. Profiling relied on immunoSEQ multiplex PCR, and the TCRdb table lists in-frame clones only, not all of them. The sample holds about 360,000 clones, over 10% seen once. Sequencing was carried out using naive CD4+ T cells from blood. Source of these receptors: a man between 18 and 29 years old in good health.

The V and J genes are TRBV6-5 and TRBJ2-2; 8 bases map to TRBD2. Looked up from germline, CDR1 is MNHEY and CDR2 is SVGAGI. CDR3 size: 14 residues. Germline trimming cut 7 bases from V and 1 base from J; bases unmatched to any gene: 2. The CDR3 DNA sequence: TGTGCCAGCACTGGGACTAGGAACACCGGGGAGCTGTTTTTT. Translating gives CASTGTRNTGELFF.

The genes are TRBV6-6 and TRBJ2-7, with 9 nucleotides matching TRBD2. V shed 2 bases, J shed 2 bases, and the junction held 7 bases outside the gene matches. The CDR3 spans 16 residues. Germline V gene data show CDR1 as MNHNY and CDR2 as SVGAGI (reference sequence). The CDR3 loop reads CASSYAGLAGTYEQYF. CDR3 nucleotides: TGTGCCAGCAGTTACGCGGGACTAGCAGGTACCTACGAGCAGTACTTC.

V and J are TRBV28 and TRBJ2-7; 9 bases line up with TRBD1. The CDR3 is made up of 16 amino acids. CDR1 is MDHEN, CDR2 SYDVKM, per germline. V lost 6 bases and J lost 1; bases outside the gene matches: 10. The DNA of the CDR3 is TGTGCCAGCAGGTCTCCGGGACAGGGCTTATCCTACGAGCAGTACTTC. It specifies CASRSPGQGLSYEQYF.

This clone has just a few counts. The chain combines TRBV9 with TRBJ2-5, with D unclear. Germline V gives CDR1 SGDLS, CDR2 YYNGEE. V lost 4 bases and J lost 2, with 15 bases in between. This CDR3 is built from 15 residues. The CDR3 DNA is TGTGCCAGCAGCCCCCAGCCCGGAGCGCAAGAGACCCAGTACTTC. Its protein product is CASSPQPGAQETQYF.

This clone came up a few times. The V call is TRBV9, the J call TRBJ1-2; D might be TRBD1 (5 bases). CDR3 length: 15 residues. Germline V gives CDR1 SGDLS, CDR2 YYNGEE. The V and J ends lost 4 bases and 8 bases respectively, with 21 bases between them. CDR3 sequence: CASSNRDSLLDGYTF. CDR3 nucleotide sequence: TGTGCCAGCAGCAACCGGGACTCCCTACTTGACGGCTACACCTTC. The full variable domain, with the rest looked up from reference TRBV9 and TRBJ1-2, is DSGVTQTPKHLITATGQRVTLRCSPRSGDLSVYWYQQSLDQGLQFLIQYYNGEERAKGNILERFSAQQFPDLHSELNLSSLELGDSALYFCASSNRDSLLDGYTFGSGTRLTVV.

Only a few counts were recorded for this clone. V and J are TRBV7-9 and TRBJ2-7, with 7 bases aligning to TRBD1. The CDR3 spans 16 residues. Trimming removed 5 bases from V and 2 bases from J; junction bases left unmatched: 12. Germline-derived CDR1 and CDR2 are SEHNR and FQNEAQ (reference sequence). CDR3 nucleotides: TGTGCCAGCAGCGACAGACTTAGAGACAGGGCCTACGAGCAGTACTTC. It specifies CASSDRLRDRAYEQYF.

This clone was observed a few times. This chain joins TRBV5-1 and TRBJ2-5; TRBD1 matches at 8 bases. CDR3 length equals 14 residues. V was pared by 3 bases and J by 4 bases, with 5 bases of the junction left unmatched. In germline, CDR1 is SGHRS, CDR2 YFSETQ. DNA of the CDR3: TGCGCCAGCAGCTCCGGCAGGGGGCTAGAGACCCAGTACTTC. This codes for CASSSGRGLETQYF.

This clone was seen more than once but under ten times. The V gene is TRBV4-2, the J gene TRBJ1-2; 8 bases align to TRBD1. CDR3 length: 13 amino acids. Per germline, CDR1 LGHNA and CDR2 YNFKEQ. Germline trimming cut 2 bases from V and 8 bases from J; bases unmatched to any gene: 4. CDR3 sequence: CASSQPTGEGYTF. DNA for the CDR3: TGTGCCAGCAGCCAACCGACAGGGGAAGGCTACACCTTC.

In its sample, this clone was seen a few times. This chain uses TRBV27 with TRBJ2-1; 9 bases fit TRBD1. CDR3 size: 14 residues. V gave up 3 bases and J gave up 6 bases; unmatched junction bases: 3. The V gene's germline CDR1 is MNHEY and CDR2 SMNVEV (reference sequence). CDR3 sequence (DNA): TGTGCCAGCAGTTTGAGGGACAGGGTCAATGAGCAGTTCTTC. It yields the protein CASSLRDRVNEQFF.

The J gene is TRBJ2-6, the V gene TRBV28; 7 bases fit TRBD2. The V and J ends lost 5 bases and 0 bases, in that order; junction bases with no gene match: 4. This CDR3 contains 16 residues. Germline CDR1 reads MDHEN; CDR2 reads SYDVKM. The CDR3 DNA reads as TGTGCCAGCAGTGGGAGGGGCCACTCTGGGGCCAACGTCCTGACTTTC. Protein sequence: CASSGRGHSGANVLTF.

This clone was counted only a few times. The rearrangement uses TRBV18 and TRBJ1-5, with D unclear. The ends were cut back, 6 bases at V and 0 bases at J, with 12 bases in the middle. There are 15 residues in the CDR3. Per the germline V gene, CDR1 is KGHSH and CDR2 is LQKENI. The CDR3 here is CASSYSGNSNQPQHF. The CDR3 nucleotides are TGTGCCAGCTCTTACAGTGGAAATAGCAATCAGCCCCAGCATTTT.

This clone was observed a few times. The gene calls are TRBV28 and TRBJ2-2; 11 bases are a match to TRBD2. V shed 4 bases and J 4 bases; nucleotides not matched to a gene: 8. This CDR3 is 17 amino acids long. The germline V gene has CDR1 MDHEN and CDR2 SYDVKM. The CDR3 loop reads CASSSRLAGIATGELFF. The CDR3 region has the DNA TGTGCCAGCAGTTCCCGACTAGCGGGAATAGCCACCGGGGAGCTGTTTTTT.

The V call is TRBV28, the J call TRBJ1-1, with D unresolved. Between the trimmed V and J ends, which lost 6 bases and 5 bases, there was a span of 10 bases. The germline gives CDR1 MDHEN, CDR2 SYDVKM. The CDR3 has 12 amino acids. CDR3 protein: CASRLGGTEAFF. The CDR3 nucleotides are TGTGCCAGCAGACTGGGAGGAACTGAAGCTTTCTTT.

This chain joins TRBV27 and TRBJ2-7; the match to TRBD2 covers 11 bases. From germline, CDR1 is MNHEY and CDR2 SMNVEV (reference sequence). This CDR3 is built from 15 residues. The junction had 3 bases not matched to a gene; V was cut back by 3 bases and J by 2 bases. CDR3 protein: CASSFGTSGAYEQYF. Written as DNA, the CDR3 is TGTGCCAGCAGTTTCGGGACTAGCGGAGCCTACGAGCAGTACTTC.

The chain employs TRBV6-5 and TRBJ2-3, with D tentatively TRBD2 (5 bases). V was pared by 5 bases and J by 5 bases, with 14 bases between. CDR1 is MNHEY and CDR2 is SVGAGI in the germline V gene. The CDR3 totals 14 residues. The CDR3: CASSRAALGDTQYF. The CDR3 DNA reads TGTGCCAGCAGTAGAGCGGCCTTGGGAGATACGCAGTATTTT.

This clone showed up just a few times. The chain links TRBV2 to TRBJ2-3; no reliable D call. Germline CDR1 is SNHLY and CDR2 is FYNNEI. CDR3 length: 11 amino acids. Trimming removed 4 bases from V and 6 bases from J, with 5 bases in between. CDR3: CASSVRDTQYF. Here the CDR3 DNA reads TGTGCCAGCAGTGTGCGGGATACGCAGTATTTT. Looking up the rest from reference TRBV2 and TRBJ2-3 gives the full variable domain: EPEVTQTPSHQVTQMGQEVILRCVPISNHLYFYWYRQILGQKVEFLVSFYNNEISEKSEIFDDQFSVERPDGSNFTLKIRSTKLEDSAMYFCASSVRDTQYFGPGTRLTVL.